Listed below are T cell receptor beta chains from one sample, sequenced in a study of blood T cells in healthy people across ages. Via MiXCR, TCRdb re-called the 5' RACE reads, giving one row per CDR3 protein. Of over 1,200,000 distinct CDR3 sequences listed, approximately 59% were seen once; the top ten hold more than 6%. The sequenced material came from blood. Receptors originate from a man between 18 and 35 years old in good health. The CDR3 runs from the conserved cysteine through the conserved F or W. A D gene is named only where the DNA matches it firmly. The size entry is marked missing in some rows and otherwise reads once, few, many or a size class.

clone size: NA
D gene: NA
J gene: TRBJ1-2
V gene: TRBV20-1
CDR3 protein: CSARPPYYGYTF
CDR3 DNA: TGCAGTGCTAGACCCCCTTACTATGGCTACACCTTC

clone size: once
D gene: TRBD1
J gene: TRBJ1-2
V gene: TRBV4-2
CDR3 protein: CASSQESTGIYGYTF
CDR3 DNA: TGTGCCAGCAGCCAAGAATCGACAGGGATCTATGGCTACACCTTC

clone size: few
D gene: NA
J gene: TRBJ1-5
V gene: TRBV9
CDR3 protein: CASSVGIGPQPQHF
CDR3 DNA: TGTGCCAGCAGCGTAGGAATCGGTCCGCAGCCCCAGCATTTT

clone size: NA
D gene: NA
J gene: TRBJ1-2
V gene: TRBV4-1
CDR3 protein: CASSQEVAHGYTF
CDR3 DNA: TGCGCCAGCAGCCAAGAAGTGGCTCATGGCTACACCTTC

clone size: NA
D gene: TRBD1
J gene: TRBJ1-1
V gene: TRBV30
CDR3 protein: CAWSGQVNTEAFF
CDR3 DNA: TGTGCCTGGAGCGGACAGGTGAACACTGAAGCTTTCTTT

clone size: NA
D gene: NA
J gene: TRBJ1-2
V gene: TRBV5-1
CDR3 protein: CASSYLEGEKGYTF
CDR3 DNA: TGCGCCAGCAGCTACCTTGAGGGAGAGAAGGGCTACACCTTC

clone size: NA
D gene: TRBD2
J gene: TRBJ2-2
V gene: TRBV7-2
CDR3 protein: CASSFPPSGGVNTGELFF
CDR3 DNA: TGTGCCAGCAGCTTTCCCCCTAGCGGGGGGGTGAACACCGGGGAGCTGTTTTTT

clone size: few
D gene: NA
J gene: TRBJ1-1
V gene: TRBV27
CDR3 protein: CASSNRVNTEAFF
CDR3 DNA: TGTGCCAGCAGTAACCGAGTGAACACTGAAGCTTTCTTT

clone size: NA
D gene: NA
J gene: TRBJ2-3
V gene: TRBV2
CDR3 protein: CASIAGNTDTQYF
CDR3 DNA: TGTGCCAGCATCGCGGGGAACACAGATACGCAGTATTTT

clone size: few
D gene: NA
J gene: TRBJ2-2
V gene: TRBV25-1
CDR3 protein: CASSGFRGNTGELFF
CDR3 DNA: TGTGCCAGCAGTGGGTTCCGGGGTAACACCGGGGAGCTGTTTTTT

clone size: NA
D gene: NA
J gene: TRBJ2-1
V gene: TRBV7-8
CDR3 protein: CASSGVGSYNEQFF
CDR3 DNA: TGTGCCAGCAGCGGGGTGGGTTCCTACAATGAGCAGTTCTTC

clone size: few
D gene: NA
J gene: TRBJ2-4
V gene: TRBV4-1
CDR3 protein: CASSQASRGVWEQYF
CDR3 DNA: TGCGCCAGCAGCCAAGCGTCGAGAGGCGTTTGGGAGCAGTACTTC

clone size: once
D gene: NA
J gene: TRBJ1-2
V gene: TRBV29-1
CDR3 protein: CSVIQGSYGYTF
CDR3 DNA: TGCAGCGTGATACAGGGCTCCTATGGCTACACCTTC

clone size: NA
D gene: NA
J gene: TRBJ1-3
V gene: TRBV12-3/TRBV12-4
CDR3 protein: CASSEGLSNTIYF
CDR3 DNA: TGTGCCAGCAGTGAGGGACTGTCAAACACCATATATTTT

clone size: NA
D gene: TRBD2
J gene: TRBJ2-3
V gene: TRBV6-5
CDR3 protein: CASSYSSGGWTDTQYF
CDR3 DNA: TGTGCCAGCAGTTACAGTAGCGGGGGATGGACAGATACGCAGTATTTT

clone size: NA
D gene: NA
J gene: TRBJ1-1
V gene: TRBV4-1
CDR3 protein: CASSQDLGMGDTEAFF
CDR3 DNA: TGCGCCAGCAGCCAAGATCTGGGGATGGGTGACACTGAAGCTTTCTTT

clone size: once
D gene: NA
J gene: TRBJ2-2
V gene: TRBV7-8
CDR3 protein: CASSFFEEFINTGELFF
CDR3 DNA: TGTGCCAGCAGCTTCTTTGAGGAGTTTATAAACACCGGGGAGCTGTTTTTT

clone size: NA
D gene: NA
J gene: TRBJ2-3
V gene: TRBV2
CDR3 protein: CASSELQTTDTQYF
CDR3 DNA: TGTGCCAGCAGTGAGTTGCAGACCACAGATACGCAGTATTTT

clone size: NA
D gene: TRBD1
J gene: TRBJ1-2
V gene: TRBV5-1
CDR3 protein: CASSLVQGVDYGYTF
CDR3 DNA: TGCGCCAGCAGCTTGGTTCAGGGGGTAGACTATGGCTACACCTTC

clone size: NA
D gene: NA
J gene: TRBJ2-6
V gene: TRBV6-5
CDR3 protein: CASSYSSEGGGSGANVLTF
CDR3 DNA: TGTGCCAGCAGTTACTCGAGTGAAGGGGGAGGCTCTGGGGCCAACGTCCTGACTTTC

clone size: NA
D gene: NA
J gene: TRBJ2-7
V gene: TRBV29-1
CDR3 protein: CSVELGGRPTYEQYF
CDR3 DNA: TGCAGCGTTGAATTAGGGGGGAGGCCGACCTACGAGCAGTACTTC

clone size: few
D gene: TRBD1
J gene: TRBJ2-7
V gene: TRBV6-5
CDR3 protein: CASSMDRGATYEQYF
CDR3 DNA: TGTGCCAGCAGCATGGACAGGGGGGCTACCTACGAGCAGTACTTC

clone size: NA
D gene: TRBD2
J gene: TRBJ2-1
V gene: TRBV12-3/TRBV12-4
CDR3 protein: CASRFLAGSYNEQFF
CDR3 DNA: TGTGCCAGCAGGTTTCTAGCGGGCTCCTACAATGAGCAGTTCTTC

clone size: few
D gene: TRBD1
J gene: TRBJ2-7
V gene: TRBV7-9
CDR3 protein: CASSGDSPPYHEQYF
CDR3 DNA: TGTGCCAGCAGCGGGGACAGTCCCCCCTACCACGAGCAGTACTTC

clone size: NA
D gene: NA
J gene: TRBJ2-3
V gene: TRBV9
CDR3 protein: CASSLDIEQVWDTQYF
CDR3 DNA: TGTGCCAGCAGCCTTGATATCGAACAGGTGTGGGATACGCAGTATTTT

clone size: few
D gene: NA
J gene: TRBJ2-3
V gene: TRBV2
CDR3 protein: CASSAKATSTDTQYF
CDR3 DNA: TGTGCCAGCAGCGCGAAGGCCACCAGCACAGATACGCAGTATTTT

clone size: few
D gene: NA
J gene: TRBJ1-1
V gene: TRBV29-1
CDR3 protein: CSATRGINTEAFF
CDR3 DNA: TGCAGCGCCACGAGAGGGATTAACACTGAAGCTTTCTTT

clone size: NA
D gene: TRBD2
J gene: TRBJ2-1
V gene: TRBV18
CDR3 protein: CASSPTSGYNEQFF
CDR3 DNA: TGTGCCAGCAGCCCGACTAGCGGCTACAATGAGCAGTTCTTC

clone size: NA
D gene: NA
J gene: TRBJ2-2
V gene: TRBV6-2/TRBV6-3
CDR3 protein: CASRGGITGELFF
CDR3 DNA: TGTGCCAGCAGGGGGGGAATCACCGGGGAGCTGTTTTTT